Shown below are 26 T cell receptor beta chains from a single sample sequenced in a study of blood T cell repertoires in COVID-19 (dated by TCRdb to 2018 to 2021). Library preparation employed the immunoSEQ multiplex PCR assay. The table comes from immuneACCESS by way of TCRdb, which keeps in-frame sequences with V and J called. Part of the clones is missing from these tables; in studies checked, under half for an unresolved V gene and the rest for unknown reasons. This sample is represented by around 190,000 clones; approximately 85% of them were singletons. Jointly, the top ten make up 5.6% of the sample. The sample taken for sequencing was PBMCs or T cells enriched from blood (not recorded which). The source of these receptors is a man aged 40-49 years with acute COVID-19.

The chain couples TRBV3-1 (or the pseudogene TRBV3-2) to TRBJ1-5; D not resolved. Trimming cost V 1 base and J 3 bases, with 7 bases left between them. Germline loops: CDR1 LGHDT, CDR2 YNNKEL (reference sequence). The CDR3 is 14 amino acids. The CDR3 region is CASSQANTNQPQHF. CDR3 in DNA: TGTGCCAGCAGCCAAGCGAACACCAATCAGCCCCAGCATTTT.

The V and J genes are TRBV10-3 and TRBJ1-2; TRBD1 is a possible D gene (5 bases). The CDR3 totals 12 residues. V was shortened by 8 bases and J by 6 bases, with 13 bases between the two germline ends. From germline, CDR1 is ENHRY and CDR2 SYGVKD. In nucleotides, the CDR3 is TGTGCCATCCAGGGCGTGCCGGATGGCTACACCTTC. Translating it yields CAIQGVPDGYTF.

This clone came up a few times. The chain carries TRBV7-8 and TRBJ2-6; 12 bases map to TRBD2. With V trimmed by 5 bases and J by 0 bases, 20 bases remained unmatched. The length of the CDR3 is 23 residues. Germline values: CDR1 SGHVS, CDR2 FQNEAQ. The CDR3 protein is CASSRSSGRALTSLNSGANVLTF. The CDR3 DNA sequence: TGTGCCAGCAGCCGATCTAGCGGGAGGGCCCTTACCTCTTTAAACTCTGGGGCCAACGTCCTGACTTTC.

The V and J genes are TRBV27 and TRBJ1-2; D is uncertain. Trimming removed 2 bases from V and 4 bases from J, with 8 bases in between. This CDR3 is 13 amino acids long. Per the germline V gene, CDR1 is MNHEY and CDR2 is SMNVEV (reference sequence). The CDR3 sequence is CASSLGGRYGYTF. In DNA, the CDR3 is TGTGCCAGCAGTTTAGGTGGGCGCTATGGCTACACCTTC.

The chain combines TRBV27 with TRBJ2-5; D unresolved. V was pared by 0 bases and J by 5 bases, with 4 bases between. Germline V CDR1 and CDR2: MNHEY, SMNVEV (reference sequence). The CDR3 is 12 residues long. The CDR3 sequence: CASSLSGETQYF. The CDR3 coding sequence is TGTGCCAGCAGTTTATCCGGGGAGACCCAGTACTTC.

This chain uses TRBV9 with TRBJ2-6; D gene uncertain. Trimming removed 0 bases from V and 3 bases from J, with 19 bases in between. The CDR3 is 19 residues long. Germline values: CDR1 SGDLS, CDR2 YYNGEE. The CDR3 region has the DNA TGTGCCAGCAGCGTAGACGCTCAGGTTACCGGTTATGGGGCCAACGTCCTGACTTTC. This encodes CASSVDAQVTGYGANVLTF.

J is TRBJ2-7 and V is TRBV21-1; the table names TRBD1, a call not compared with the DNA. TRBV21-1 has pseudogene status. The CDR3 contains 21 residues. The CDR3 coding sequence is TGTGCCAGCAGCAATCGTGAGTCCCCCTATACACCGGGACAGGGTTTGTGCGAGCAGTACTTC. Its translation is CASSNRESPYTPGQGLCEQYF.

Written as DNA, the CDR3 is TGTGCCACCAGCCCGACAGGCAGAGGACGAACCGGGGAGCTGTTTTTT. It encodes CATSPTGRGRTGELFF. This chain links TRBV15 with TRBJ2-2; D might be TRBD1 (6 bases). Germline CDR1 and CDR2: LNHNV and YYDKDF (reference sequence). The V end lost 5 bases, the J end lost 5 bases, and 18 bases lay between the germline ends. This CDR3 has 16 amino acids.

The chain combines TRBV5-1 with TRBJ2-5, with TRBD1 matching 10 bases. Germline V lookup: CDR1 SGHRS, CDR2 YFSETQ. This CDR3 has 15 amino acids. After removal of 2 bases from V and 5 bases from J, the junction contained 6 bases not matched to a gene. The CDR3 protein is CASSLRTGGAETQYF. For the CDR3, the DNA is TGCGCCAGCAGCTTACGGACAGGGGGTGCGGAGACCCAGTACTTC. The whole variable domain, filled in from reference TRBV5-1 and TRBJ2-5, reads KAGVTQTPRYLIKTRGQQVTLSCSPISGHRSVSWYQQTPGQGLQFLFEYFSETQRNKGNFPGRFSGRQFSNSRSEMNVSTLELGDSALYLCASSLRTGGAETQYFGPGTRLLVL.

This chain joins TRBV28 and TRBJ1-6; TRBD1 matches 10 bases. The CDR3 runs to 15 residues. The junction had 8 bases not matched to a gene; V was cut back by 5 bases and J by 10 bases. Per the germline V gene, CDR1 is MDHEN and CDR2 is SYDVKM. CDR3 amino acids: CASSTGTGVRSPLHF. The CDR3 nucleotides read TGTGCCAGCAGTACCGGGACAGGGGTTAGATCACCCCTCCACTTT.

The chain links TRBV4-1 to TRBJ1-4; no clear D gene. Germline V gene lookup returns CDR1 MGHRA and CDR2 YSYEKL. The CDR3 is made up of 11 amino acids. V shed 3 bases and J shed 8 bases, with 4 bases lying between them. The CDR3, as DNA: TGCGCCAGCAGCCAGGAGGAAAAACTGTTTTTT. Amino acid sequence: CASSQEEKLFF.

The chain combines TRBV23-1 with TRBJ2-3, with D possibly TRBD2 on 6 matching bases. TRBV23-1 is treated as an ORF (open reading frame) with a function not yet certain. V shed 4 bases and J shed 6 bases, with 11 bases lying between them. CDR3 length equals 13 residues. This CDR3 is CASSLTGLDTQYF. CDR3 nucleotides: TGCGCCAGCAGTCTTACGGGACTGGATACGCAGTATTTT.

This chain joins TRBV6-5 and TRBJ1-6; 7 nucleotides agree with TRBD1. Germline CDR1 is MNHEY and CDR2 is SVGAGI. The CDR3 loop spans 14 amino acids. V lost 2 bases to trimming and J lost 8 bases; unmatched junction nucleotides: 3. The CDR3 loop is CASSYNRGHSPLHF. The CDR3 nucleotides are TGTGCCAGCAGTTACAACAGGGGCCATTCACCCCTCCACTTT.

This chain uses TRBV4-2 with TRBJ2-7; TRBD2 matches at 11 bases. Losses at the gene ends were 0 bases for V and 4 bases for J; bases not matched to a gene: 14. Germline V CDR1 and CDR2: LGHNA, YNFKEQ. The CDR3 contains 19 residues. The CDR3 DNA follows: TGTGCCAGCAGCCAAGAGGCACTAGCGGGAGAAGCTAGTGTATACGAGCAGTACTTC. This sequence encodes CASSQEALAGEASVYEQYF.

This chain links TRBV5-1 with TRBJ2-1; perhaps TRBD1 as D (5 bases). CDR1 is SGHRS and CDR2 is YFSETQ in the germline V gene. The CDR3 is made up of 15 amino acids. V lost 4 bases to trimming and J lost 10 bases, with 21 bases between them. CDR3 sequence: CASSTDSPAYREQFF. In DNA form, the CDR3 reads TGCGCCAGCAGCACAGACAGTCCTGCCTACAGGGAGCAGTTCTTC.

The chain uses TRBV28 and TRBJ1-3; possible D gene TRBD1, 6 bases. V lost 5 bases and J 0 bases, leaving 14 bases between the germline ends. This CDR3 comprises 16 residues. Germline-derived CDR1 and CDR2 are MDHEN and SYDVKM. CDR3 sequence reads: CASSPRTGTSGNTIYF. CDR3 bases: TGTGCCAGCAGTCCCCGAACAGGGACCTCTGGAAACACCATATATTTT.

The chain recombines TRBV7-9 with TRBJ1-2, with D maybe TRBD1 (6 bases). Looked up from germline, CDR1 is SEHNR and CDR2 is FQNEAQ (reference sequence). The CDR3 has 14 residues. Deletions cut 6 bases from V and 6 bases from J, with 17 bases between. As DNA, the CDR3 is TGTGCCAGCAGAACAGTAGGGGGATTCGATGGCTACACCTTC. It codes for CASRTVGGFDGYTF. The full variable domain, in which reference TRBV7-9 and TRBJ1-2 provide the parts outside the CDR3, is DTGVSQNPRHKITKRGQNVTFRCDPISEHNRLYWYRQTLGQGPEFLTYFQNEAQLEKSRLLSDRFSAERPKGSFSTLEIQRTEQGDSAMYLCASRTVGGFDGYTFGSGTRLTVV.

This clone was detected only a few times. The V and J genes are TRBV3-1 (or the pseudogene TRBV3-2) and TRBJ2-5; 8 bases match TRBD1. Trimming at V came to 3 bases and at J to 2 bases, leaving 8 bases not matched to a gene. The CDR3 spans 16 residues. The germline V gene encodes CDR1 LGHDT and CDR2 YNNKEL (reference sequence). As DNA, the CDR3 is TGTGCCAGCAGCCATTCAAGTCAGGGGGCGCAAGAGACCCAGTACTTC. Translated: CASSHSSQGAQETQYF.

V gene TRBV28 combines with J gene TRBJ1-5; no clear D gene. The CDR3 is 14 residues long. V dropped 6 bases and J dropped 7 bases, with 16 bases sitting between them. The V gene's germline CDR1 is MDHEN and CDR2 SYDVKM. The CDR3: CASSARGVRQPQHF. The CDR3 DNA is TGTGCCAGCAGCGCTCGCGGGGTCAGGCAGCCCCAGCATTTT.

This clone was seen ten or more times. The chain uses TRBV28 and TRBJ2-1; 8 bases map to TRBD1. In germline, CDR1 is MDHEN, CDR2 SYDVKM. V dropped 11 bases and J dropped 3; count of bases not matched to a gene: 3. The CDR3 runs to 12 residues. The CDR3 sequence is CAPGGGYNEQFF. The CDR3 DNA reads as TGTGCCCCAGGGGGCGGCTACAATGAGCAGTTCTTC. The full variable domain, with the rest looked up from reference TRBV28 and TRBJ2-1, is DVKVTQSSRYLVKRTGEKVFLECVQDMDHENMFWYRQDPGLGLRLIYFSYDVKMKEKGDIPEGYSVSREKKERFSLILESASTNQTSMYLCAPGGGYNEQFFGPGTRLTVL.

The genes are TRBV18 and TRBJ2-5, with 8 positions matching TRBD2. Germline V gene lookup returns CDR1 KGHSH and CDR2 LQKENI. The CDR3 sequence is 16 residues long. Trimming cost V 2 bases and J 4 bases; bases outside gene matches: 9. This CDR3 reads CASSPNPSGRRETQYF. The CDR3 coding sequence is TGTGCCAGCTCACCAAATCCCAGCGGGAGACGAGAGACCCAGTACTTC.

The chain carries TRBV30 and TRBJ2-2; 8 bases are shared with TRBD2. The germline gives CDR1 GTSNPN, CDR2 SVGIG (reference sequence). This CDR3 is built from 13 residues. V was pared by 8 bases and J by 5 bases, with 7 bases of the junction left unmatched. The CDR3 region has the DNA TGTGCCGGGCCGGGGGGGTGGACCGGGGAGCTGTTTTTT. This gives the protein CAGPGGWTGELFF. Based on the CDR3 plus reference TRBV30 and TRBJ2-2, the full variable domain is SQTIHQWPATLVQPVGSPLSLECTVEGTSNPNLYWYRQAAGRGLQLLFYSVGIGQISSEVPQNLSASRPQDRQFILSSKKLLLSDSGFYLCAGPGGWTGELFFGEGSRLTVL.

This clone has only one observation. This sequence joins TRBV5-1 and TRBJ1-3; possibly TRBD1 for D (5 bases). The CDR3 is 14 residues long. V dropped 4 bases and J dropped 4 bases, with 12 bases sitting between them. Germline loops: CDR1 SGHRS, CDR2 YFSETQ. The CDR3 region has the DNA TGCGCCAGCAGCCTAGGGGAACGAGGAAACACCATATATTTT. This translates into CASSLGERGNTIYF.

V is TRBV7-9 and J is TRBJ2-5; D unresolved. The CDR3 is 15 residues long. V shed 5 bases and J shed 5 bases, with 18 bases lying between them. From germline, CDR1 is SEHNR and CDR2 FQNEAQ (reference sequence). CDR3: CASSPILGGYETQYF. CDR3 bases: TGTGCCAGCAGCCCGATTCTAGGCGGTTATGAGACCCAGTACTTC.

V gene TRBV5-4 combines with J gene TRBJ2-2; 9 nucleotides align to TRBD1. Germline V gene sequence: CDR1 SGHNT, CDR2 YYREEE (reference sequence). This CDR3 has 16 residues. V gave up 4 bases and J gave up 4 bases; unmatched junction bases: 8. The CDR3 loop is CASSHPGQGLTGELFF. DNA of the CDR3: TGTGCCAGCAGCCACCCGGGACAGGGCCTCACCGGGGAGCTGTTTTTT.

The chain recombines TRBV18 with TRBJ1-2, with unresolved D. This CDR3 is built from 13 residues. Trimming removed 3 bases from V and 3 bases from J, with 8 bases in between. CDR1 is KGHSH, CDR2 LQKENI, per germline. The CDR3 coding sequence is TGTGCCAGCTCACCGAGGGATGACTATGGCTACACCTTC. It specifies CASSPRDDYGYTF.